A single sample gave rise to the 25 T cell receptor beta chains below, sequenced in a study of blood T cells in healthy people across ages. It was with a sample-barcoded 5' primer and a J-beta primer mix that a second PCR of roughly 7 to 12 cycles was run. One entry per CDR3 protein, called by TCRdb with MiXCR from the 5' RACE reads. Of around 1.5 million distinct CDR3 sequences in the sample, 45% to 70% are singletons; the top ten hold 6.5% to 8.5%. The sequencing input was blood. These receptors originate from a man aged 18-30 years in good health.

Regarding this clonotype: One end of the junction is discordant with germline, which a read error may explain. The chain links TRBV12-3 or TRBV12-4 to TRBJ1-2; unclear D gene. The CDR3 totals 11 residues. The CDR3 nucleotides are TGTGCCAGCAATTTATCCGGTGGCTACACCTTC. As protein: CASNLSGGYTF.

The CDR3, as DNA: TGTGCCAGCAGCACTAGCGGGGGGCCCAAGTTCACAGATACGCAGTATTTT. Translating it yields CASSTSGGPKFTDTQYF. The V gene is TRBV21-1, the J gene TRBJ2-3; the D segment call TRBD2 is taken from the table without a DNA check. TRBV21-1 is a documented pseudogene. The CDR3 is 17 amino acids.

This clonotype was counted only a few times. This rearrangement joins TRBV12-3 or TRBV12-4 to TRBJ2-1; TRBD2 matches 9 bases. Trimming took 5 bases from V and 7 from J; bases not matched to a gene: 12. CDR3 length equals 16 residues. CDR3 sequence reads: CASSPQRAGGPNEQFF. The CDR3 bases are TGTGCCAGCAGTCCCCAGCGAGCGGGGGGACCAAATGAGCAGTTCTTC.

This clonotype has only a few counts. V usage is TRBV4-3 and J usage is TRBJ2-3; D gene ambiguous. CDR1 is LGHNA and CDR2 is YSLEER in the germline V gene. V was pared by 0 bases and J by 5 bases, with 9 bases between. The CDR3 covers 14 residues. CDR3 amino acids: CASSQDLRLDTQYF. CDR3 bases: TGCGCCAGCAGCCAAGATTTAAGATTAGATACGCAGTATTTT.

In DNA form, the CDR3 reads TGTGCCAGCAGCTTTTCAGGACAGGGATTCCTCTATGGCTACACCTTC. This gives the protein CASSFSGQGFLYGYTF. The rearrangement uses TRBV13 and TRBJ1-2; the match to TRBD1 covers 8 bases. Germline V gives CDR1 PRHDT, CDR2 FYEKMQ (reference sequence). The trim removed 3 bases at V and 4 bases at J, leaving 10 bases unmatched. The CDR3 is 16 amino acids.

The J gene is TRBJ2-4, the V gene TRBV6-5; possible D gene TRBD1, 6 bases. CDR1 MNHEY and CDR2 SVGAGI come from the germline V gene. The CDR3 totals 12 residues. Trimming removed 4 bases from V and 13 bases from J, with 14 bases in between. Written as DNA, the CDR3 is TGTGCCAGCAGTTTAGATGGGACATTGCAGTACTTC. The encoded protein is CASSLDGTLQYF.

The DNA for the CDR3 is TGCGCCAGCAGCAAAGACAGTGATGAGCAGTTCTTC. Its protein product is CASSKDSDEQFF. The V call is TRBV5-1, the J call TRBJ2-1; TRBD1 might be the D (5 bases). The CDR3 length is 12 residues. V lost 4 bases and J 8 bases, leaving 10 bases between the germline ends. Germline assignment: CDR1 SGHRS and CDR2 YFSETQ.

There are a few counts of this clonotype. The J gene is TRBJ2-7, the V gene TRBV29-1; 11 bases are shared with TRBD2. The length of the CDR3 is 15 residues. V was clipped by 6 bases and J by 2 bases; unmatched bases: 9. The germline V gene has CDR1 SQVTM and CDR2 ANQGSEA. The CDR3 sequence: CSVSGTSGNTYEQYF. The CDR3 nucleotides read TGCAGCGTATCCGGGACTAGCGGAAACACCTACGAGCAGTACTTC.

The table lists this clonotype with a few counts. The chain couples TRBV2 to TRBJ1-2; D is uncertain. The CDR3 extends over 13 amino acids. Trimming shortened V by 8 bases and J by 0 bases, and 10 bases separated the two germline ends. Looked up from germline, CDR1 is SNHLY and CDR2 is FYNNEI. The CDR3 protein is CASFIGANYGYTF. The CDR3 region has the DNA TGTGCCAGCTTTATCGGGGCTAACTATGGCTACACCTTC.

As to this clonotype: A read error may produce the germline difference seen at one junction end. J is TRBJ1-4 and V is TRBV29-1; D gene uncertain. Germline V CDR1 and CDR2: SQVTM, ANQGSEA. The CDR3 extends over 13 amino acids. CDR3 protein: CSVVNATNQKLFF. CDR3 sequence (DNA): TGCAGCGTTGTAAATGCAACTAATCAAAAACTGTTTTTT.

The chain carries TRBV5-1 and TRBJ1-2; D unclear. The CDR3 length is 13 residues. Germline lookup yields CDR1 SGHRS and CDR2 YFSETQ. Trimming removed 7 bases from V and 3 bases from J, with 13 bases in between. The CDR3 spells CASAFPGDYGYTF. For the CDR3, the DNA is TGCGCCAGCGCATTTCCCGGGGACTATGGCTACACCTTC. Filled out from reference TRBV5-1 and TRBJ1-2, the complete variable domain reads KAGVTQTPRYLIKTRGQQVTLSCSPISGHRSVSWYQQTPGQGLQFLFEYFSETQRNKGNFPGRFSGRQFSNSRSEMNVSTLELGDSALYLCASAFPGDYGYTFGSGTRLTVV.

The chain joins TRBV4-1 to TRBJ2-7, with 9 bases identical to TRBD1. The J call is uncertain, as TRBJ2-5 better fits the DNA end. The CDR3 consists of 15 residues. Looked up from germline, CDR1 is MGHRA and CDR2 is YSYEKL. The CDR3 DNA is TGCGCCAGCAGCCAACCCGACAGGGGGGGAGAGACCCAGTACTTC. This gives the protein CASSQPDRGGETQYF.

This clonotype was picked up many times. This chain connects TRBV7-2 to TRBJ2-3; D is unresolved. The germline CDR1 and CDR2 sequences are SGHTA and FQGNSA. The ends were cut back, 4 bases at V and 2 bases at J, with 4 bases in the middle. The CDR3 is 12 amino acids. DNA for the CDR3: TGTGCCAGCAGCTCCACCACAGATACGCAGTATTTT. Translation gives CASSSTTDTQYF.

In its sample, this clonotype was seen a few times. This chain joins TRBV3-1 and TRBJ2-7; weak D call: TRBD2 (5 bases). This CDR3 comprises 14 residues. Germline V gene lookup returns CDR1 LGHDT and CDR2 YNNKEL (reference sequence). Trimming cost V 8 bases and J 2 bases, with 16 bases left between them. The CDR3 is CASAERAGTYEQYF. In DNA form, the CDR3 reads TGTGCCAGCGCTGAGAGGGCAGGAACCTACGAGCAGTACTTC.

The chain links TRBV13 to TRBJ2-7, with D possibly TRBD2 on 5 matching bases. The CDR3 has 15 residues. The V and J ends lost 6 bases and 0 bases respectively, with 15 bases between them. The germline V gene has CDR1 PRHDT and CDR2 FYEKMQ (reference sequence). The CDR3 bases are TGTGCCAGCAGAATAGACGCCGGGGACTCCTACGAGCAGTACTTC. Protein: CASRIDAGDSYEQYF.

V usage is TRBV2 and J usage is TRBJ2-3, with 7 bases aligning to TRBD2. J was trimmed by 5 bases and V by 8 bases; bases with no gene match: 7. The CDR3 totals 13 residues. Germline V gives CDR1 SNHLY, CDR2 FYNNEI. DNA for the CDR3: TGTGCCAGCCTTGGGGGGGGTGTAGATACGCAGTATTTT. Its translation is CASLGGGVDTQYF.

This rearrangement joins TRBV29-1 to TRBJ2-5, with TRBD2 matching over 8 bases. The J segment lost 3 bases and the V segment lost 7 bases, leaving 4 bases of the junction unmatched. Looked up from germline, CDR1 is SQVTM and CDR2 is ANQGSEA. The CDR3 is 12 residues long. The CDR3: CSEMTSEETQYF. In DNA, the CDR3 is TGCAGCGAAATGACTAGCGAAGAGACCCAGTACTTC.

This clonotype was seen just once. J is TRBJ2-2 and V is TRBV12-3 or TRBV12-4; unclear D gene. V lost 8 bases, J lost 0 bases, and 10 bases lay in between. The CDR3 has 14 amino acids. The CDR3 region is CASGSGPNTGELFF. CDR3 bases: TGTGCCAGCGGATCCGGGCCGAACACCGGGGAGCTGTTTTTT.

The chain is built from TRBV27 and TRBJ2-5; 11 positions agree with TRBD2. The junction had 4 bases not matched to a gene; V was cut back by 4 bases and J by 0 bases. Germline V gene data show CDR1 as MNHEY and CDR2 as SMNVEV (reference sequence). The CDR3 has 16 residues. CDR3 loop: CASSSLAGGNQETQYF. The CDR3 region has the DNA TGTGCCAGCAGTTCCCTAGCGGGGGGTAACCAAGAGACCCAGTACTTC.

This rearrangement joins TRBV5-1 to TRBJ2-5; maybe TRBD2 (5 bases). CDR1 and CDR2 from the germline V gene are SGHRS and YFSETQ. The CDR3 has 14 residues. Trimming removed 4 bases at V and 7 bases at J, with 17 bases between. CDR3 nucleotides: TGCGCCAGCAGCCCTGGGCCACCCGAGGGGACCCAGTACTTC. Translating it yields CASSPGPPEGTQYF.

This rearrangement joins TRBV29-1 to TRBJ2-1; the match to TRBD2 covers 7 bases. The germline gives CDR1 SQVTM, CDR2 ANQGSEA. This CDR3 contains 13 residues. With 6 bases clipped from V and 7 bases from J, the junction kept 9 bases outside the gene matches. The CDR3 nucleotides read TGCAGCGTGGGGACTACGGAAACGAATGAGCAGTTCTTC. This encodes CSVGTTETNEQFF.

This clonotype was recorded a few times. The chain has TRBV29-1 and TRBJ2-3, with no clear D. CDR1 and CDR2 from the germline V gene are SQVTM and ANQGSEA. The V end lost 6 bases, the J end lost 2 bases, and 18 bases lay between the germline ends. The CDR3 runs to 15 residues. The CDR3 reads CSVCPPGLSTDTQYF. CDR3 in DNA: TGCAGCGTCTGCCCCCCCGGGCTTTCCACAGATACGCAGTATTTT.

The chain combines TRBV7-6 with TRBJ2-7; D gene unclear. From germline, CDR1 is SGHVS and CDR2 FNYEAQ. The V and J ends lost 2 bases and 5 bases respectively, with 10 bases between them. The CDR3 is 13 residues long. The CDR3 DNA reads TGTGCCAGCAGCTTAATGTTAAACGACGAGCAGTACTTC. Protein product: CASSLMLNDEQYF.

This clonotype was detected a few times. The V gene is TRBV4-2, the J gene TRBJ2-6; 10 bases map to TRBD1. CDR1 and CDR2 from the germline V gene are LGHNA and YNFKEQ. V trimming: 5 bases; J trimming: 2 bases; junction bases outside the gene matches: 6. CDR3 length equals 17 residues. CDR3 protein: CASSSPGQGTGANVLTF. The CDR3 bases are TGTGCCAGCAGCTCGCCGGGACAGGGGACTGGGGCCAACGTCCTGACTTTC.

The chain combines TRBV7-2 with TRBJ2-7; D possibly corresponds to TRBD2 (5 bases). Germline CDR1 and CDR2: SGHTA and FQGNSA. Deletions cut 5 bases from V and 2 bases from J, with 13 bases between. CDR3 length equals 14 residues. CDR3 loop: CASSRGLEAYEQYF. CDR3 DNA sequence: TGTGCCAGCAGCCGTGGTCTGGAGGCCTACGAGCAGTACTTC.